This note documents a single T cell receptor beta chain sequence. The target antigen is unknown. Assay used: immunoSEQ multiplex PCR; TCRdb lists only in-frame clones, some missing. The data show fewer than 50,000 clones, around 83% seen once. The V end was cut by 5 bases, the J end by 5 bases, with 15 bases between. There are 15 residues in the CDR3. Germline V lookup: CDR1 LNHDA, CDR2 SQIVND (reference sequence). The record originates from a study of T cells in localized non-small cell lung cancer. Regarding the study as a whole: Among the tissues sampled, uninvolved adjacent lung had the highest T cell clonality, above tumor. In adjacent lung appeared a median around 57 of the top 100 tumor clones. One tumor region alone was sequenced, and heterogeneity therefore remains possible. Greater T cell density in blood accompanied longer overall survival.

Sequencing was performed on PBMCs, taken before any cancer treatment. This chain connects TRBV19 to TRBJ2-2; D is perhaps TRBD2 (5 bases). The source is a man between 40 and 69 years old with stage II lung adenocarcinoma. The CDR3: CASSPPISVTGELFF. The CDR3 region has the DNA TGTGCCAGTAGTCCCCCGATTAGCGTAACCGGGGAGCTGTTTTTT.